A selection of T cell receptor beta chains follows, all from one sample in a study of T-cell reconstitution after alpha-beta-depleted transplantation in children. TCRdb processed the PCR reads anew with MiXCR; each CDR3 protein has one entry. The sample contains around 400,000 distinct CDR3 sequences, just over 20% of which appear only once. The input for sequencing was PBMCs from the stem cell graft donor, taken from the stem cell graft. Receptors were obtained from a human donor who donated a stem cell graft to a child with acute myeloid leukemia. The CDR3 runs from the conserved cysteine through the conserved F or W. D genes are given only for firm matches. The size of a clone is reported for some rows only, either as once, few or many, or as a class for expanded clones.

clone_size,v_call,d_call,j_call,cdr3_nt,cdr3_aa
few,TRBV5-1,TRBD2,TRBJ2-1,TGCGCCAGCAGCTTGGAACTTAGCGGGGCTGAGCAGTTCTTC,CASSLELSGAEQFF
-,TRBV28,-,TRBJ2-1,TGTGCCAGCAGTTTATTAGAGCTTTCGAAAAACAATGAGCAGTTCTTC,CASSLLELSKNNEQFF
-,TRBV5-1,-,TRBJ2-2,TGCGCCAGCAGCTTTATGATTGGGGCCGGGGAGCTGTTTTTT,CASSFMIGAGELFF
many,TRBV5-1,-,TRBJ1-5,TGCGCCAGCAGCTTGAAAGGTGGTAATCAGCCCCAGCATTTT,CASSLKGGNQPQHF
-,TRBV4-2,-,TRBJ1-1,TGTGCCAGCAGCCAGGAGACGGTCCCGCCTTTTGAAGCTTTCTTT,CASSQETVPPFEAFF
-,TRBV29-1,-,TRBJ1-1,TGCAGCGTGGTGGGGGGGAACACTGAAGCTTTCTTT,CSVVGGNTEAFF
once,TRBV7-1,TRBD2,TRBJ2-3,TGTGCCAGCAGCCCACTGGGCGGGAGGGCCAAAGATACGCAGTATTTT,CASSPLGGRAKDTQYF
few,TRBV7-9,-,TRBJ1-1,TGTGCCAGCAGCGGGCGTGAGGCTAAGAACACTGAAGCTTTCTTT,CASSGREAKNTEAFF
-,TRBV24-1,-,TRBJ2-5,TGTGCCACCAGTGATTTACAGGCGAACCAAGAGACCCAGTACTTC,CATSDLQANQETQYF
few,TRBV7-6,TRBD1,TRBJ2-7,TGTGCCAGCAGCGTGTCCGGGACAGGGTACGGCGAGCAGTACTTC,CASSVSGTGYGEQYF
-,TRBV5-4,TRBD2,TRBJ2-7,TGTGCCAGCAGCTCCGGGACTAGCGGGAGGATCGAGCAGTACTTC,CASSSGTSGRIEQYF
many,TRBV20-1,-,TRBJ2-3,TGCAGTGCTAGGTTGTTCGGGCCTGGAGATACGCAGTATTTT,CSARLFGPGDTQYF
-,TRBV5-5,TRBD2,TRBJ2-2,TGTGCCAGCAGCTTGCGTCTAGCGGTGAACACCGGGGAGCTGTTTTTT,CASSLRLAVNTGELFF
-,TRBV20-1,-,TRBJ1-5,TGCAGTGCTAGAGAGCCCCCCCCGCCCCAGCATTTT,CSAREPPPPQHF
many,TRBV20-1,-,TRBJ2-3,TGCAGTGCTAGTAATAGAGAGGGGCCAGATACGCAGTATTTT,CSASNREGPDTQYF
-,TRBV12-3/TRBV12-4,TRBD2,TRBJ2-7,TGTGCCAGCAGTAGACTAGCGGGAGAGGTCAACGAGCAGTACTTC,CASSRLAGEVNEQYF
-,TRBV4-1,TRBD2,TRBJ2-1,TGCGCCAGCAGCCAAGATTCCGAGACTAGCGTGAACAATGAGCAGTTCTTC,CASSQDSETSVNNEQFF
-,TRBV10-3,-,TRBJ2-1,TGTGCCATCAGTCCCCGAGCGGAAGACCACAATGAGCAGTTCTTC,CAISPRAEDHNEQFF
few,TRBV5-1,-,TRBJ1-2,TGCGCCAGCAGACCTCCCGACAGGCCCTATGGCTACACCTTC,CASRPPDRPYGYTF
-,TRBV5-6,-,TRBJ2-1,TGTGCCAGCAGCTTTCAAACTTTTGAGCAGTTCTTC,CASSFQTFEQFF
many,TRBV4-3,-,TRBJ2-7,TGCGCCAGCAGCCAAGAGTACAGGGATGAGCAGTACTTC,CASSQEYRDEQYF
-,TRBV6-5,TRBD1,TRBJ2-7,TGTGCCAGCAGTTATCGTGGACAGGGATCCTCCTACGAGCAGTACTTC,CASSYRGQGSSYEQYF